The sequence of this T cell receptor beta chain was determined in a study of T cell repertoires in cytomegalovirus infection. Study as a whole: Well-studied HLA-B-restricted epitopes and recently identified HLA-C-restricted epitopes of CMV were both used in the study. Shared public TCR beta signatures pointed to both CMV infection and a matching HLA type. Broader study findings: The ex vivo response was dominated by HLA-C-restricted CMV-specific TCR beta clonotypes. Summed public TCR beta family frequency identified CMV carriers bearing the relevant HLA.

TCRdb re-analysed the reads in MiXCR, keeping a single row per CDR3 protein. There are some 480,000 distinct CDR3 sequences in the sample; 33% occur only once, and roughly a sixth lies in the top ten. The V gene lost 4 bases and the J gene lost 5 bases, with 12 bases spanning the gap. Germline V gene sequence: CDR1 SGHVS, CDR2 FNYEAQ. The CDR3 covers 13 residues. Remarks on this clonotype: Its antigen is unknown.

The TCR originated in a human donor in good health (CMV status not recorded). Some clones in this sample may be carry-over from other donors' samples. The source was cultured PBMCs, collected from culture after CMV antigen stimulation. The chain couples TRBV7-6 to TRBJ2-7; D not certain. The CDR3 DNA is TGTGCCAGCAGCTCGCAGACGGACGACGAGCAGTACTTC. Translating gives CASSSQTDDEQYF.